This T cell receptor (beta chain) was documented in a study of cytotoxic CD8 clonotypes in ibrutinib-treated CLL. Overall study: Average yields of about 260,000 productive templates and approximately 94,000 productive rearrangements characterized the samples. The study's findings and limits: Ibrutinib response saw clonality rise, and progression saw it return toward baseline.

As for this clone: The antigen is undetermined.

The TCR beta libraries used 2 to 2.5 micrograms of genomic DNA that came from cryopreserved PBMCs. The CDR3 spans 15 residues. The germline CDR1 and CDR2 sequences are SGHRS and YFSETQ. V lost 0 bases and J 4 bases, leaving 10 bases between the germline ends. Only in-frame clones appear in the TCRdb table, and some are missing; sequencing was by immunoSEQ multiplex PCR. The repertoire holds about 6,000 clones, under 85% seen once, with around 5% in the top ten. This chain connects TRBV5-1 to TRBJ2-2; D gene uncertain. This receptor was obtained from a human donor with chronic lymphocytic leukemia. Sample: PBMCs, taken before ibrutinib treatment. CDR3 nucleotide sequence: TGCGCCAGCAGCTTGGAGTCGGTCTCCACCGGGGAGCTGTTTTTT. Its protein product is CASSLESVSTGELFF.